This passage covers 27 T cell receptor beta chains from one sample sequenced in a study of neurological immune-mediated disorders. Via MiXCR, TCRdb re-called the 5' RACE reads, giving one row per CDR3 protein. The sample has about 30,000 distinct CDR3 sequences, over 12% seen once. The sample consisted of PBMCs. Receptor source: a man between 65 and 79 years old in good health.

Ten or more counts support this clonotype. V gene TRBV5-1 combines with J gene TRBJ1-2; 7 positions match TRBD1. With 4 bases clipped from V and 0 bases from J, the junction kept 6 bases outside the gene matches. CDR1 is SGHRS and CDR2 is YFSETQ in the germline V gene. The CDR3 totals 15 residues. CDR3 protein: CASSHGTVSNYGYTF. In DNA, the CDR3 is TGCGCCAGCAGCCACGGGACAGTTTCTAACTATGGCTACACCTTC.

This clonotype was seen repeatedly, ten times or more. The rearrangement links TRBV7-3 to TRBJ2-1; 8 bases fit TRBD2. Germline values: CDR1 SGHTA, CDR2 FQGTGA. This CDR3 is 15 amino acids long. The trim removed 5 bases at V and 4 bases at J, leaving 7 bases unmatched. The CDR3 DNA is TGTGCCAGCAGCCCAAATAGCGGGGAGTACAATGAGCAGTTCTTC. It codes for CASSPNSGEYNEQFF.

The chain combines TRBV7-2 with TRBJ2-2; D gene uncertain. This CDR3 comprises 15 residues. Germline lookup yields CDR1 SGHTA and CDR2 FQGNSA. Trimming stripped 3 bases from V and 5 bases from J, with 13 bases between. CDR3 coding DNA: TGTGCCAGCAGCTTCTCCCGGTACGGGACCGGGGAGCTGTTTTTT. The encoded protein is CASSFSRYGTGELFF.

This clonotype has at least ten counts. The chain combines TRBV28 with TRBJ1-2, with D maybe TRBD1 (6 bases). Per germline, CDR1 MDHEN and CDR2 SYDVKM. The CDR3 is 13 amino acids. V lost 7 bases to trimming and J lost 4 bases, with 13 bases between them. CDR3 loop: CASTLRGLYGYTF. CDR3 in DNA: TGTGCCAGCACCCTACGGGGGCTCTATGGCTACACCTTC.

This clonotype was counted at least ten times. The V and J genes are TRBV9 and TRBJ2-3, with D possibly being TRBD2 (6 bases). The CDR3 is made up of 15 amino acids. Trimming left V 0 bases short and J 3 bases short, with 11 bases between. CDR1 SGDLS and CDR2 YYNGEE come from the germline V gene. In nucleotides, the CDR3 is TGTGCCAGCAGCGTAGAAGTCCGGGGGACAGATACGCAGTATTTT. The encoded protein is CASSVEVRGTDTQYF.

This clonotype was picked up many times. This chain joins TRBV11-2 and TRBJ2-1; TRBD1 agrees at 11 bases. Trimming at V came to 1 base and at J to 6 bases, leaving 8 bases not matched to a gene. The CDR3 consists of 17 residues. Germline CDR1 is SGHAT and CDR2 is FQNNGV. CDR3 amino acids: CASSLVLGTGGLNEQFF. In nucleotides, the CDR3 is TGTGCCAGCAGCTTAGTCCTGGGGACAGGGGGTCTCAATGAGCAGTTCTTC. Together with reference TRBV11-2 and TRBJ2-1, the CDR3 gives the full variable domain: EAGVAQSPRYKIIEKRQSVAFWCNPISGHATLYWYQQILGQGPKLLIQFQNNGVVDDSQLPKDRFSAERLKGVDSTLKIQPAKLEDSAVYLCASSLVLGTGGLNEQFFGPGTRLTVL.

Note on this clonotype: A read error may be the cause here, since a much bigger clone is one base away. The rearrangement joins TRBV19 to TRBJ2-4; D is perhaps TRBD2 (5 bases). CDR1 and CDR2 from the germline V gene are LNHDA and SQIVND (reference sequence). CDR3 length equals 19 residues. CDR3 sequence reads: CVSSLEAGFQAGAKNIQYF. In nucleotides, the CDR3 is TGTGTCAGTTCCTTGGAGGCAGGATTTCAAGCCGGAGCCAAAAACATTCAGTACTTC.

This clonotype was found many times. This chain links TRBV5-1 with TRBJ2-2; D unresolved. Germline lookup yields CDR1 SGHRS and CDR2 YFSETQ. The CDR3 consists of 15 residues. Trimming cost V 2 bases and J 3 bases, with 11 bases left between them. CDR3 protein: CASSLGNVDTGELFF. The DNA of the CDR3 is TGCGCCAGCAGCTTAGGGAACGTGGACACCGGGGAGCTGTTTTTT.

This chain uses TRBV19 with TRBJ2-5; TRBD1 matches at 9 bases. The germline V gene has CDR1 LNHDA and CDR2 SQIVND (reference sequence). This CDR3 is built from 14 residues. With V trimmed by 5 bases and J by 5 bases, 6 bases remained unmatched. The CDR3 DNA is TGTGCCAGTAGTCCCAGGACAGGGGATGAGACCCAGTACTTC. It encodes CASSPRTGDETQYF.

Ten or more counts support this clonotype. The V call is TRBV20-1, the J call TRBJ2-7, with TRBD1 matching 9 bases. The CDR3 runs to 16 residues. J was trimmed by 3 bases and V by 0 bases; bases with no gene match: 9. Germline V lookup: CDR1 DFQATT, CDR2 SNEGSKA (reference sequence). CDR3 DNA sequence: TGCAGTGCTAGAGACCCGGGACAGGGACTTCACTACGAGCAGTACTTC. This translates into CSARDPGQGLHYEQYF.

J is TRBJ1-2 and V is TRBV20-1; D is perhaps TRBD1 (5 bases). Germline CDR1 reads DFQATT; CDR2 reads SNEGSKA (reference sequence). With 0 bases removed from V and 7 bases from J, the gap between germline ends came to 21 bases. The CDR3 totals 16 residues. CDR3 nucleotide sequence: TGCAGTGCTAGAGAATTTGTGGCGGCGGGGCGGGGTGGCTACACCTTC. The encoded protein is CSAREFVAAGRGGYTF.

This clonotype was seen repeatedly, ten times or more. The V and J genes are TRBV29-1 and TRBJ2-3; D might be TRBD1 or TRBD2, each matching 6 bases. Between the trimmed V and J ends, which lost 4 bases and 1 base, there was a span of 15 bases. The CDR3 is 15 amino acids. Germline V CDR1 and CDR2: SQVTM, ANQGSEA. The CDR3 protein is CSVGGAKLGTDTQYF. The CDR3 coding sequence is TGCAGCGTTGGGGGGGCCAAGTTAGGCACAGATACGCAGTATTTT.

This clonotype was counted at least ten times. V and J are TRBV5-5 and TRBJ1-5, with D uncertain. Germline CDR1 and CDR2: SGHKS and YYEKEE (reference sequence). Between the trimmed V and J ends, which lost 3 bases and 6 bases, there was a span of 13 bases. The CDR3 totals 14 residues. For the CDR3, the DNA is TGTGCCAGCAGCTATGGCGGGTCGGGTCAGCCCCAGCATTTT. This encodes CASSYGGSGQPQHF.

This clonotype was found many times. The chain couples TRBV20-1 to TRBJ2-1; TRBD2 matches 9 bases. Germline V lookup: CDR1 DFQATT, CDR2 SNEGSKA (reference sequence). This CDR3 region has 16 residues. The ends lost 2 bases at V and 0 bases at J; junction bases unmatched: 5. The CDR3 DNA reads as TGCAGTGCTAGAACAGCGGGGGGCTCCTCCTACAATGAGCAGTTCTTC. The encoded protein is CSARTAGGSSYNEQFF.

This clonotype was detected many times. The genes are TRBV6-6 and TRBJ2-7, with D possibly TRBD2 on 6 matching bases. Looked up from germline, CDR1 is MNHNY and CDR2 is SVGAGI (reference sequence). The germline V and J ends were trimmed by 2 bases and 4 bases, with 12 bases remaining between them. This CDR3 is 14 amino acids long. CDR3 sequence: CASSYEEGWYEQYF. Written as DNA, the CDR3 is TGTGCCAGCAGTTACGAGGAGGGTTGGTACGAGCAGTACTTC.

This clonotype appeared many times. The CDR3 loop is CASSLPTSGGSTDTQYF. The CDR3 DNA reads TGTGCCAGCAGTTTACCCACTAGCGGGGGGAGCACAGATACGCAGTATTTT. The rearrangement joins TRBV28 to TRBJ2-3; 12 bases are shared with TRBD2. Germline CDR1 MDHEN, CDR2 SYDVKM. Trimming took 2 bases from V and 0 from J; bases not matched to a gene: 3. The CDR3 is 17 amino acids.

This clonotype showed up many times. The chain uses TRBV20-1 and TRBJ1-2; D is ambiguous. Germline CDR1 and CDR2: DFQATT and SNEGSKA (reference sequence). V lost 6 bases, J lost 2 bases, and 19 bases lay in between. There are 15 residues in the CDR3. Written as DNA, the CDR3 is TGCAGTGCCGTTAACCAGGCAAACAAGAACTATGGCTACACCTTC. It codes for CSAVNQANKNYGYTF.

This clonotype was counted many times. V and J are TRBV2 and TRBJ2-3, with 12 bases fitting TRBD2. Trimming cost V 6 bases and J 5 bases; bases outside gene matches: 6. The CDR3 totals 15 residues. CDR1 is SNHLY and CDR2 is FYNNEI in the germline V gene. CDR3 DNA: TGTGCCAGCAGGGCTAGCGGGGGGGGAGGAGATACGCAGTATTTT. Translating gives CASRASGGGGDTQYF.

This clonotype was seen repeatedly, ten times or more. The V and J genes are TRBV20-1 and TRBJ2-3; tentatively, D is TRBD1 (7 bases). The CDR3 has 13 residues. V lost 7 bases and J lost 2, with 13 bases in between. Germline V gene sequence: CDR1 DFQATT, CDR2 SNEGSKA (reference sequence). CDR3 residues: CSVQGGFTDTQYF. The CDR3 DNA reads as TGCAGTGTTCAGGGGGGCTTCACAGATACGCAGTATTTT.

Points on this clonotype: A read error may be the cause here, since a much bigger clone is one base away. V usage is TRBV5-6 and J usage is TRBJ1-4; unclear D gene. This CDR3 has 14 amino acids. Germline CDR1 reads SGHDT; CDR2 reads YYEEEE. In nucleotides, the CDR3 is TGTACCAGCAGCTTGGAGGGAACTAATGAAAAACTGTTTTTT. This sequence encodes CTSSLEGTNEKLFF.

This clonotype was seen at least ten times. The rearrangement joins TRBV2 to TRBJ2-7; D not resolved. CDR3 length equals 14 residues. CDR1 is SNHLY and CDR2 is FYNNEI in the germline V gene. Trimming removed 2 bases from V and 3 bases from J, with 11 bases in between. The CDR3 sequence is CASSEWGSVYEQYF. The CDR3 bases are TGTGCCAGCAGTGAATGGGGTTCCGTCTACGAGCAGTACTTC. Full variable domain (outside the CDR3, taken from reference TRBV2 and TRBJ2-7): EPEVTQTPSHQVTQMGQEVILRCVPISNHLYFYWYRQILGQKVEFLVSFYNNEISEKSEIFDDQFSVERPDGSNFTLKIRSTKLEDSAMYFCASSEWGSVYEQYFGPGTRLTVT.

This clonotype was counted many times. The J gene is TRBJ2-1, the V gene TRBV20-1; 9 bases are a match to TRBD1. Germline CDR1 and CDR2: DFQATT and SNEGSKA (reference sequence). The CDR3 totals 14 residues. With 4 bases clipped from V and 6 bases from J, the junction kept 7 bases outside the gene matches. The DNA for the CDR3 is TGCAGTGCTACCGGACAGGGGCTACGCAATGAGCAGTTCTTC. Its protein product is CSATGQGLRNEQFF.

This clonotype was recorded many times. The rearrangement links TRBV9 to TRBJ2-3; no firm D call. The V gene lost 0 bases and the J gene lost 2 bases, with 7 bases spanning the gap. The CDR3 has 14 residues. CDR1 is SGDLS, CDR2 YYNGEE, per germline. CDR3 DNA sequence: TGTGCCAGCAGCGTAGGTGGTGTCACAGATACGCAGTATTTT. This translates into CASSVGGVTDTQYF.

This clonotype was recorded at least ten times. The gene calls are TRBV20-1 and TRBJ2-3; TRBD2 agrees at 11 bases. This CDR3 region has 15 residues. Per the germline V gene, CDR1 is DFQATT and CDR2 is SNEGSKA (reference sequence). Trimming took 5 bases from V and 2 from J; bases not matched to a gene: 6. CDR3 amino acids: CSALLAGADTDTQYF. CDR3 DNA: TGCAGTGCTTTACTAGCGGGGGCCGACACAGATACGCAGTATTTT.

This clonotype was found many times. The CDR3 region has the DNA TGTGCCAGCAGTTTAGCAGGGGGCTCCTACGAGCAGTACTTC. As protein: CASSLAGGSYEQYF. The chain combines TRBV12-3 or TRBV12-4 with TRBJ2-7, with a possible D match to TRBD1 (6 bases). The germline V and J ends were trimmed by 0 bases and 0 bases, with 6 bases remaining between them. The CDR3 is made up of 14 amino acids.

This clonotype was observed at least ten times. This chain uses TRBV12-3 or TRBV12-4 with TRBJ1-5; no reliable D call. The CDR3 sequence is 14 residues long. V was trimmed by 6 bases and J by 7 bases, leaving 16 bases between them. The CDR3 protein is CASSPSGGQQPQHF. Here the CDR3 DNA reads TGTGCCAGCAGCCCCTCGGGCGGTCAGCAGCCCCAGCATTTT.

In this sample, this clonotype turned up many times. The CDR3 DNA reads TGCAGTGCTAGAGTCGCATCTGGGACAGGGCTCGAGCAGTACTTC. This translates into CSARVASGTGLEQYF. This rearrangement joins TRBV20-1 to TRBJ2-7; TRBD1 agrees at 9 bases. Losses at the gene ends were 1 base for V and 6 bases for J; bases not matched to a gene: 10. The CDR3 is made up of 15 amino acids. CDR1 and CDR2 (germline): DFQATT, SNEGSKA (reference sequence).